The 17 T cell receptor beta chains below come from one sample, sequenced in a study of cytomegalovirus exposure and HLA in healthy donors. The PCR ran on 60 Vbeta and 13 Jbeta primers. Profiled with immunoSEQ multiplex PCR; TCRdb holds only in-frame clones, not every one. The table lists roughly 80,000 clones. Input material: PBMCs. The receptors derive from a woman aged 25-40 years in good health and CMV-seronegative.

J is TRBJ2-7 and V is TRBV5-1; 8 bases fit TRBD2. The CDR3 runs 13 residues. CDR1 and CDR2 from the germline V gene are SGHRS and YFSETQ. The V and J ends lost 4 bases and 2 bases, in that order; junction bases with no gene match: 2. This chain's CDR3 is CASSLTSAYEQYF. The CDR3 nucleotides are TGCGCCAGCAGCCTGACTAGCGCCTACGAGCAGTACTTC. The full variable domain, completed using reference TRBV5-1 and TRBJ2-7, is KAGVTQTPRYLIKTRGQQVTLSCSPISGHRSVSWYQQTPGQGLQFLFEYFSETQRNKGNFPGRFSGRQFSNSRSEMNVSTLELGDSALYLCASSLTSAYEQYFGPGTRLTVT.

The CDR3 sequence is CASSLDLTGYYEQYF. CDR3 DNA sequence: TGTGCCAGCAGTTTGGATCTGACAGGGTATTACGAGCAGTACTTC. V usage is TRBV28 and J usage is TRBJ2-7, with 7 bases fitting TRBD1. Germline-derived CDR1 and CDR2 are MDHEN and SYDVKM. Trimming at V came to 3 bases and at J to 4 bases, leaving 9 bases not matched to a gene. The CDR3 covers 15 residues.

The rearrangement joins TRBV7-9 to TRBJ1-1; no clear D. Trimming removed 7 bases from V and 11 bases from J, with 17 bases in between. The CDR3 extends over 12 amino acids. Germline CDR1 and CDR2: SEHNR and FQNEAQ (reference sequence). CDR3 DNA sequence: TGTGCCAGCAACCTTAATGAGGGTTCGGCTTTCTTT. This gives the protein CASNLNEGSAFF.

This chain joins TRBV7-6 and TRBJ1-1, with a possible D match to TRBD1 (6 bases). The CDR3 is 13 amino acids. Trimming took 5 bases from V and 1 from J, leaving 8 bases between them. CDR1 is SGHVS and CDR2 is FNYEAQ in the germline V gene. Here the CDR3 reads CASSRTENTEAFF. For the CDR3, the DNA is TGTGCCAGCAGCAGGACAGAGAACACTGAAGCTTTCTTT. The variable domain in full, with the rest retrieved from reference TRBV7-6 and TRBJ1-1, is GAGVSQSPRYKVTKRGQDVALRCDPISGHVSLYWYRQALGQGPEFLTYFNYEAQQDKSGLPNDRFSAERPEGSISTLTIQRTEQRDSAMYRCASSRTENTEAFFGQGTRLTVV.

V and J are TRBV5-1 and TRBJ1-2, with D possibly being TRBD1 (6 bases). V was trimmed by 4 bases and J by 3 bases, leaving 19 bases between them. CDR1 is SGHRS, CDR2 YFSETQ, per germline. The CDR3 sequence is 16 residues long. CDR3 region: CASSPPPYRDDYGYTF. The CDR3 DNA sequence: TGCGCCAGCAGCCCTCCACCTTACAGGGACGACTATGGCTACACCTTC.

The rearrangement joins TRBV13 to TRBJ1-1, with 8 bases aligning to TRBD1. The germline gives CDR1 PRHDT, CDR2 FYEKMQ (reference sequence). The CDR3 is 16 residues long. J gave up 8 bases and V 5 bases, and 16 bases lay outside the gene matches. CDR3: CASSIEVGTGGSEAFF. For the CDR3, the DNA is TGTGCCAGCAGCATCGAGGTCGGGACAGGAGGTTCGGAAGCTTTCTTT.

The rearrangement links TRBV10-2 to TRBJ1-1, with D uncertain. This CDR3 contains 12 residues. Germline CDR1 is WSHSY and CDR2 is SAAADI. V gave up 8 bases and J gave up 1 base, with 8 bases separating them. DNA for the CDR3: TGCGCCAGCGTGGGAGGGAACACTGAAGCTTTCTTT. It is translated as CASVGGNTEAFF.

V and J are TRBV28 and TRBJ1-1; D perhaps matches TRBD1 (5 bases). Per germline, CDR1 MDHEN and CDR2 SYDVKM. The CDR3 extends over 15 amino acids. Trimming removed 0 bases from V and 1 base from J, with 9 bases in between. In DNA form, the CDR3 reads TGTGCCAGCAGTTTATGGGGGCCGAAGAACACTGAAGCTTTCTTT. Translating it yields CASSLWGPKNTEAFF.

DNA of the CDR3: TGTGCCAGCAGCTTAGTAGGAACTAGCAGAGAGACCCAGTACTTC. Amino acids: CASSLVGTSRETQYF. The rearrangement links TRBV7-2 to TRBJ2-5; the D gene is possibly TRBD2 (6 bases). The CDR3 length is 15 residues. Trimming removed 1 base at V and 4 bases at J, with 13 bases between. Germline V gene data show CDR1 as SGHTA and CDR2 as FQGNSA. The whole variable domain, filled in from reference TRBV7-2 and TRBJ2-5, reads GAGVSQSPSNKVTEKGKDVELRCDPISGHTALYWYRQSLGQGLEFLIYFQGNSAPDKSGLPSDRFSAERTGGSVSTLTIQRTQQEDSAVYLCASSLVGTSRETQYFGPGTRLLVL.

V usage is TRBV5-1 and J usage is TRBJ1-1; weak D call: TRBD1 (5 bases). CDR3 length: 14 amino acids. The V and J ends lost 4 bases and 0 bases respectively, with 10 bases between them. Germline-derived CDR1 and CDR2 are SGHRS and YFSETQ. CDR3 in DNA: TGCGCCAGCAGCCCAGGGTACTTGAACACTGAAGCTTTCTTT. Residues: CASSPGYLNTEAFF.

The gene calls are TRBV30 and TRBJ2-1; weak D call: TRBD2 (5 bases). The CDR3 is 15 residues long. V dropped 2 bases and J dropped 5 bases, with 16 bases sitting between them. The germline CDR1 and CDR2 sequences are GTSNPN and SVGIG (reference sequence). CDR3 sequence: CAWSRWESSDNEQFF. CDR3 coding DNA: TGTGCCTGGAGTAGGTGGGAGAGTTCGGACAATGAGCAGTTCTTC.

The V gene is TRBV10-3, the J gene TRBJ2-3, with 9 bases identical to TRBD2. From germline, CDR1 is ENHRY and CDR2 SYGVKD. CDR3 length: 17 residues. Trimming at V came to 0 bases and at J to 4 bases, leaving 8 bases not matched to a gene. The CDR3 nucleotides are TGTGCCATCAGTGAGTCGATTGGCGGGGGGGCGGCAGATACGCAGTATTTT. Translated: CAISESIGGGAADTQYF.

This rearrangement joins TRBV7-2 to TRBJ2-7, with 13 nucleotides matching TRBD2. V was pared by 5 bases and J by 2 bases, with 3 bases of the junction left unmatched. CDR1 and CDR2 from the germline V gene are SGHTA and FQGNSA. The CDR3 totals 15 residues. The CDR3 loop reads CASSRTSGSAYEQYF. The CDR3 DNA reads TGTGCCAGCAGCCGGACTAGCGGGAGCGCCTACGAGCAGTACTTC.

The chain carries TRBV6-1 and TRBJ2-7, with D unresolved. V lost 8 bases to trimming and J lost 0 bases, with 14 bases between them. CDR1 is MNHNS, CDR2 SASEGT, per germline. The CDR3 sequence is 14 residues long. In nucleotides, the CDR3 is TGTGCCAGCGGAGCGCGAACAAACTCCTACGAGCAGTACTTC. Translation: CASGARTNSYEQYF.

The chain uses TRBV30 and TRBJ1-6; unclear D gene. Germline V gene data show CDR1 as GTSNPN and CDR2 as SVGIG (reference sequence). V shed 2 bases and J shed 0 bases, with 8 bases lying between them. This CDR3 spans 15 amino acids. The CDR3 reads CAWSIAVSYNSPLHF. The CDR3 DNA sequence: TGTGCCTGGAGTATAGCGGTCTCCTATAATTCACCCCTCCACTTT. Using reference TRBV30 and TRBJ1-6 for the parts outside the CDR3, the full variable domain is SQTIHQWPATLVQPVGSPLSLECTVEGTSNPNLYWYRQAAGRGLQLLFYSVGIGQISSEVPQNLSASRPQDRQFILSSKKLLLSDSGFYLCAWSIAVSYNSPLHFGNGTRLTVT.

The J gene is TRBJ2-1, the V gene TRBV6-1; 7 bases agree with TRBD2. This CDR3 comprises 14 residues. The V segment lost 4 bases and the J segment 10 bases; nucleotides outside the gene matches: 10. Germline values: CDR1 MNHNS, CDR2 SASEGT. The CDR3 DNA reads as TGTGCCAGCAGTGGGGGGGGTAGCCGGACGGAGCAGTTCTTC. This translates into CASSGGGSRTEQFF.

The CDR3 protein is CASSYRGLDSGANVLTF. For the CDR3, the DNA is TGTGCCAGCAGTTACAGGGGCCTTGACTCTGGGGCCAACGTCCTGACTTTC. J is TRBJ2-6 and V is TRBV2; 7 nucleotides line up with TRBD1. With 5 bases clipped from V and 0 bases from J, the junction kept 7 bases outside the gene matches. The germline V gene has CDR1 SNHLY and CDR2 FYNNEI. The CDR3 sequence is 17 residues long. Drawing the rest from reference TRBV2 and TRBJ2-6, the complete variable domain is EPEVTQTPSHQVTQMGQEVILRCVPISNHLYFYWYRQILGQKVEFLVSFYNNEISEKSEIFDDQFSVERPDGSNFTLKIRSTKLEDSAMYFCASSYRGLDSGANVLTFGAGSRLTVL.